One sample yielded the 15 T cell receptor beta chains listed below, sequenced in a study of CD8+ T cells in alopecia areata. RNA, once extracted, was reverse transcribed into cDNA for use as the sequencing template. Assay: immunoSEQ multiplex PCR; the TCRdb copy retains only in-frame clones and omits some. The data show 85,000 to 110,000 clones, 55% seen once. Material: CD4+ T cells sorted from blood. The receptors stem from a human donor in good health.

This clone was seen only once. The chain has TRBV6-5 and TRBJ2-1; D uncertain. CDR1 and CDR2 (germline): MNHEY, SVGAGI. Between the trimmed V and J ends, which lost 5 bases and 11 bases, there was a span of 10 bases. The CDR3 runs 11 residues. The CDR3 nucleotides read TGTGCCAGCAGTCAGCTGGGCCAGCAGTTCTTC. It encodes CASSQLGQQFF.

This chain links TRBV10-3 with TRBJ1-2; unclear D gene. From germline, CDR1 is ENHRY and CDR2 SYGVKD. The CDR3 has 13 residues. The V gene lost 8 bases and the J gene lost 4 bases, with 14 bases spanning the gap. The CDR3 DNA is TGTGCCATCCAGCCCCAGGATTTCTATGGCTACACCTTC. Amino acid sequence: CAIQPQDFYGYTF.

The chain uses TRBV2 and TRBJ2-3, with D possibly matching TRBD2 (6 bases). The CDR3 length is 14 residues. Trimming left V 6 bases short and J 5 bases short, with 15 bases between. The germline CDR1 and CDR2 sequences are SNHLY and FYNNEI. This chain's CDR3 is CASRPGTGEDTQYF. The CDR3 DNA sequence: TGTGCCAGCAGGCCCGGGACGGGGGAAGATACGCAGTATTTT. Drawing the rest from reference TRBV2 and TRBJ2-3, the complete variable domain is EPEVTQTPSHQVTQMGQEVILRCVPISNHLYFYWYRQILGQKVEFLVSFYNNEISEKSEIFDDQFSVERPDGSNFTLKIRSTKLEDSAMYFCASRPGTGEDTQYFGPGTRLTVL.

This clone came up a few times. This same CDR3 is encoded by further DNA sequences in the sample. This sequence joins TRBV2 and TRBJ2-3; D is unresolved. The CDR3 runs to 12 residues. Trimming removed 5 bases from V and 0 bases from J, with 3 bases in between. The V gene's germline CDR1 is SNHLY and CDR2 FYNNEI. CDR3 nucleotide sequence: TGTGCCAGCAGTCCTAGCACAGATACGCAGTATTTT. Its protein product is CASSPSTDTQYF.

The chain couples TRBV30 to TRBJ2-7; a weak D match, TRBD1 (6 bases). Per the germline V gene, CDR1 is GTSNPN and CDR2 is SVGIG (reference sequence). The CDR3 covers 15 residues. Trimming shortened V by 4 bases and J by 0 bases, and 16 bases separated the two germline ends. The CDR3 region is CAWKSGQRSSYEQYF. In DNA form, the CDR3 reads TGTGCCTGGAAAAGCGGACAGAGGAGCTCCTACGAGCAGTACTTC.

The chain is built from TRBV7-9 and TRBJ1-4; D is perhaps TRBD1 (5 bases). Trimming shortened V by 5 bases and J by 2 bases, and 12 bases separated the two germline ends. The CDR3 runs 15 residues. Germline V gene sequence: CDR1 SEHNR, CDR2 FQNEAQ (reference sequence). The CDR3 nucleotides are TGTGCCAGCAGCCCAAGGGGATCCACTAATGAAAAACTGTTTTTT. Its translation: CASSPRGSTNEKLFF. Variable domain in full (rest from reference TRBV7-9 and TRBJ1-4): DTGVSQNPRHKITKRGQNVTFRCDPISEHNRLYWYRQTLGQGPEFLTYFQNEAQLEKSRLLSDRFSAERPKGSFSTLEIQRTEQGDSAMYLCASSPRGSTNEKLFFGSGTQLSVL.

This clone has more than one count but fewer than ten. CDR3 nucleotides: TGTGCCAGCAGCCAAGATCTAGTAGGGAATACGGTCTACTACGAGCAGTACTTC. It specifies CASSQDLVGNTVYYEQYF. The chain is built from TRBV4-2 and TRBJ2-7; unclear D gene. V was shortened by 0 bases and J by 3 bases, with 21 bases between the two germline ends. CDR1 and CDR2 from the germline V gene are LGHNA and YNFKEQ. The CDR3 totals 18 residues.

The table lists this clone with a few counts. V and J are TRBV6-1 and TRBJ1-2; the match to TRBD1 covers 8 bases. V lost 5 bases to trimming and J lost 7 bases; unmatched junction nucleotides: 6. CDR3 size: 13 residues. The germline V gene has CDR1 MNHNS and CDR2 SASEGT. The CDR3 sequence is CASSNGQGGGYTF. The CDR3, as DNA: TGTGCCAGCAGTAACGGACAGGGCGGTGGCTACACCTTC.

The sample holds a few counts of this clone. The V gene is TRBV18, the J gene TRBJ2-3; 7 positions agree with TRBD1. This CDR3 comprises 17 residues. J lost 6 bases, V lost 3 bases, and 15 bases had no gene match. Germline CDR1 KGHSH, CDR2 LQKENI. CDR3 coding DNA: TGTGCCAGCTCACCCCTAGTCGGGACAGATCGGGCGGATACGCAGTATTTT. It codes for CASSPLVGTDRADTQYF.

The chain uses TRBV7-8 and TRBJ2-7, with D perhaps being TRBD1 or TRBD2 (5 bases each). V was cut by 0 bases and J by 4 bases, with 25 bases left in between. CDR3 length: 19 residues. CDR1 and CDR2 (germline): SGHVS, FQNEAQ. CDR3 in DNA: TGTGCCAGCAGCTTAGCGCCGGGTTTGGGACGGATCCCCCAATACGAGCAGTACTTC. Protein sequence: CASSLAPGLGRIPQYEQYF. Variable domain in full (rest from reference TRBV7-8 and TRBJ2-7): GAGVSQSPRYKVAKRGQDVALRCDPISGHVSLFWYQQALGQGPEFLTYFQNEAQLDKSGLPSDRFFAERPEGSVSTLKIQRTQQEDSAVYLCASSLAPGLGRIPQYEQYFGPGTRLTVT.

The V and J genes are TRBV28 and TRBJ2-7; perhaps TRBD1 as D (6 bases). Germline assignment: CDR1 MDHEN and CDR2 SYDVKM. Trimming left V 5 bases short and J 4 bases short, with 15 bases between. The CDR3 is made up of 14 amino acids. As DNA, the CDR3 is TGTGCCAGCAGTCATCCTACCAGGGGTTACGAGCAGTACTTC. Its translation: CASSHPTRGYEQYF.

This clone has just a few counts. This sequence joins TRBV28 and TRBJ1-2; TRBD1 matches 9 bases. There are 12 residues in the CDR3. Trimming at V came to 6 bases and at J to 8 bases, leaving 4 bases not matched to a gene. Germline CDR1 is MDHEN and CDR2 is SYDVKM. CDR3 in DNA: TGTGCCAGCAGAACCGGGACAGGGGGCTACACCTTC. Its translation: CASRTGTGGYTF.

The CDR3 loop is CASSPGQGSQPQHF. CDR3 bases: TGCGCCAGCAGCCCAGGACAGGGCTCTCAGCCCCAGCATTTT. The rearrangement uses TRBV5-1 and TRBJ1-5; 8 bases agree with TRBD1. The ends lost 4 bases at V and 6 bases at J; junction bases unmatched: 6. Germline-derived CDR1 and CDR2 are SGHRS and YFSETQ. This CDR3 has 14 amino acids.

This clone has just a few counts. The chain carries TRBV2 and TRBJ2-5, with D hard to call. The CDR3 has 15 amino acids. Germline-derived CDR1 and CDR2 are SNHLY and FYNNEI. Trimming pared 4 bases from V and 2 bases from J, leaving 14 bases between. The CDR3 loop reads CASSGLLTIQETQYF. In nucleotides, the CDR3 is TGTGCCAGCAGTGGTCTGCTAACCATACAAGAGACCCAGTACTTC.

This chain connects TRBV11-2 to TRBJ1-6; D may be TRBD1 (6 bases). V dropped 5 bases and J dropped 7 bases, with 12 bases sitting between them. The germline CDR1 and CDR2 sequences are SGHAT and FQNNGV. The CDR3 is 14 residues long. The CDR3 DNA is TGTGCCAGCAGCCCAGACAGGACGAATTCACCCCTCCACTTT. Its protein is CASSPDRTNSPLHF.